The source of this TCR beta chain is a study of human T cells and chemical hapten exposure. The overall study: Per-sample TCR yield variability stemmed mainly from small pooled library volume differences.

Unfractionated whole blood was the source from which total RNA was extracted. The library tagged each cDNA molecule with unique molecular identifiers. TCRdb passed the reads through MiXCR, listing each CDR3 protein once. The repertoire includes about 120,000 distinct CDR3 sequences, about 7.7% of them detected once, and approximately 1.5% sits in the top ten. With 0 bases removed from V and 0 bases from J, the gap between germline ends came to 8 bases. CDR3 length: 16 residues. Germline-derived CDR1 and CDR2 are SGHVS and FQNEAQ. Input material: whole blood. The TCR sequence derives from a human donor in good health. Some clones in this sample may be carry-over from other donors' samples. The chain joins TRBV7-8 to TRBJ2-2; no clear D gene. CDR3 sequence (DNA): TGTGCCAGCAGCTTAGCGCGGCAGGCGAACACCGGGGAGCTGTTTTTT. Its translation: CASSLARQANTGELFF.